The present entry profiles one TCR beta chain with its context. V was pared by 3 bases and J by 4 bases, with 19 bases between. Looked up from germline, CDR1 is MNHEY and CDR2 is SMNVEV (reference sequence). There are 16 residues in the CDR3. This sample was included in a study of blood T cells in healthy people across ages. The use of a sample-barcoded 5' primer and a J-beta primer mix characterized a second PCR of roughly 7 to 11 cycles. Each cDNA was tagged by a template-switch adaptor containing 12 random nucleotides. Every sample produced at least 3 million CDR3-containing paired-end reads. TCRdb passed the 5' RACE reads through MiXCR, listing each CDR3 protein once. This table holds roughly 1,500,000 distinct CDR3 sequences, around 36% found once.

Source material: blood. V and J are TRBV27 and TRBJ2-7, with D unresolved. The clonotype was recovered from a woman in her twenties or thirties in good health. CDR3: CASSFGLRTQGYEQYF. The CDR3 nucleotides are TGTGCCAGCAGTTTCGGTCTCAGGACCCAAGGGTACGAGCAGTACTTC.